This TCR beta chain is drawn from a study of blood T cell repertoires in COVID-19. Whole-study context: Researchers got acute and convalescent COVID-19 samples from the United States, Italy and Spain. Sample material is recorded as cDNA or gDNA derived from T cells, B-cell-depleted T cells, or PBMCs.

The germline V gene encodes CDR1 DFQATT and CDR2 SNEGSKA (reference sequence). With 5 bases removed from V and 3 bases from J, the gap between germline ends came to 4 bases. This CDR3 comprises 10 residues. Per the original data handling: Estimation of nucleated cell counts was performed using reference gene primer amplification. Profiled with immunoSEQ multiplex PCR; TCRdb holds only in-frame clones, not every one. The V and J calls and clone size were taken over from that table, and D and trimming were inferred from the DNA. Seen here are 380,000 or so clones, about four fifths observed once, and the top ten hold roughly 1.1%.

This TCR was sampled from a human donor with acute or convalescent COVID-19. The donor label of this sample is uncertain. Input material: peripheral blood. The chain couples TRBV20-1 to TRBJ2-5; no clear D. The CDR3 nucleotides are TGCAGTGCTCCAAAAGAGACCCAGTACTTC. Encoded protein: CSAPKETQYF.